This paragraph reports one T cell receptor (beta chain). Profiled with immunoSEQ multiplex PCR; TCRdb holds only in-frame clones, not every one. Among 96,000 or so clones, 80% to 90% were seen once, and the ten largest hold roughly 1.7%. This sample was taken from a study of T cell responses to AZD1222 COVID-19 vaccine. Germline lookup yields CDR1 MNHEY and CDR2 SVGAGI. There are 12 residues in the CDR3. The germline V and J ends were trimmed by 5 bases and 8 bases, with 10 bases remaining between them. This receptor was obtained from an adult in good health. Sequences were derived from peripheral blood, sampled on day 0 of AZD1222 vaccination. The chain uses TRBV6-5 and TRBJ1-3; D gene ambiguous. CDR3 region: CASSLLEDTIYF. The CDR3 DNA reads as TGTGCCAGCAGTCTCTTAGAAGACACCATATATTTT.